The 20 T cell receptor beta chains below all came from one sample that was sequenced in a study of monozygotic twins with inflammatory bowel disease. TCRdb reprocessed the 5' RACE reads and stores each CDR3 protein as one record, lacking DNA. The listing contains 140,000 to 150,000 distinct CDR3 sequences. Source material: blood. These receptors were collected from a human donor with ulcerative colitis or Crohn's disease, or a healthy co-twin of an affected twin (not recorded which).

The V call is TRBV5-6, the J call TRBJ2-7; TCRdb names TRBD2, which stays unverified in the absence of DNA. Germline lookup yields CDR1 SGHDT and CDR2 YYEEEE. The CDR3 extends over 16 amino acids. The CDR3 is CASSLSGLAGEHEQYF.

The rearrangement joins TRBV29-1 to TRBJ2-2; no DNA is available, so the TRBD1 call from TCRdb remains unchecked. Germline CDR1 reads SQVTM; CDR2 reads ANQGSEA. The CDR3 is 14 amino acids. The CDR3 loop is CSGTGTHFAGELFF.

The chain is built from TRBV10-3 and TRBJ2-5; TCRdb proposes TRBD1, but this gene call is untestable without DNA. This CDR3 is 16 amino acids long. Germline CDR1 reads ENHRY; CDR2 reads SYGVKD. CDR3 sequence reads: CAISESFEGLEETQYF.

J is TRBJ2-7 and V is TRBV24-1; TCRdb returns TRBD1, unconfirmable since there is no DNA. This CDR3 contains 15 residues. CDR1 is KGHDR and CDR2 is SFDVKD in the germline V gene. The CDR3 here is CATSDRAVGTYEQYF.

The chain combines TRBV11-2 with TRBJ2-7; TCRdb picks TRBD2, but there is no DNA to check that call. CDR1 is SGHAT and CDR2 is FQNNGV in the germline V gene. The CDR3 has 15 amino acids. CDR3 residues: CASSIGLAGVYEQYF.

This chain's CDR3 is CAWMDRENTEAFF. The chain uses TRBV30 and TRBJ1-1. The germline V gene encodes CDR1 GTSNPN and CDR2 SVGIG (reference sequence). This CDR3 is 13 amino acids long.

J is TRBJ2-2 and V is TRBV20-1; TCRdb's D call, TRBD2, is unchecked because there is no DNA. The CDR3 runs 15 residues. Germline loops: CDR1 DFQATT, CDR2 SNEGSKA (reference sequence). CDR3 residues: CSASLSGRGTGELFF.

The J gene is TRBJ2-4, the V gene TRBV27; lacking DNA, the TRBD1 call made by TCRdb goes unchecked. CDR3 length: 16 residues. CDR1 is MNHEY, CDR2 SMNVEV, per germline (reference sequence). The CDR3 loop reads CASSLRAGGGENIQYF.

The chain recombines TRBV5-6 with TRBJ1-2. CDR1 and CDR2 from the germline V gene are SGHDT and YYEEEE. The CDR3 consists of 14 residues. The CDR3: CASSVLLWNYGYTF.

The chain combines TRBV7-3 with TRBJ2-3; the TRBD2 assignment by TCRdb is unverifiable without DNA. The length of the CDR3 is 15 residues. The germline V gene has CDR1 SGHTA and CDR2 FQGTGA. The CDR3 sequence is CASSSPSGSTDTQYF.

The chain couples TRBV12-3 or TRBV12-4 to TRBJ1-6; the TRBD1 assignment by TCRdb is unverifiable without DNA. This CDR3 has 15 amino acids. The CDR3 protein is CASSLQGRGVSPLHF.

The rearrangement joins TRBV11-2 to TRBJ2-2. There are 14 residues in the CDR3. Per the germline V gene, CDR1 is SGHAT and CDR2 is FQNNGV. The CDR3 region is CASSFGSNTGELFF.

The chain couples TRBV11-2 to TRBJ2-3. The CDR3 length is 11 residues. Germline V gene lookup returns CDR1 SGHAT and CDR2 FQNNGV. This CDR3 is CASSLIDTQYF.

The V gene is TRBV28, the J gene TRBJ1-4; with no DNA, the TCRdb D assignment of TRBD1 cannot be verified. Germline loops: CDR1 MDHEN, CDR2 SYDVKM. CDR3 length equals 15 residues. The CDR3 loop reads CASSLDRRGREKLFF.

This chain joins TRBV7-6 and TRBJ1-2; TCRdb gives TRBD1 as the D gene, but with no DNA this cannot be confirmed. Germline CDR1 and CDR2: SGHVS and FNYEAQ. The CDR3 runs to 16 residues. The CDR3 is CASSEPGQLPFSGYTF.

The genes are TRBV12-3 or TRBV12-4 and TRBJ2-1; with no DNA, the TCRdb D assignment of TRBD2 cannot be verified. This CDR3 has 13 residues. This chain's CDR3 is CASSLSSPSEQFF.

The chain recombines TRBV5-1 with TRBJ2-1; TCRdb lists TRBD2, though no DNA is available to test this call. Germline assignment: CDR1 SGHRS and CDR2 YFSETQ. This CDR3 region has 16 residues. The chain's CDR3 is CASSLASSGPYNEQFF. The whole variable domain, filled in from reference TRBV5-1 and TRBJ2-1, reads KAGVTQTPRYLIKTRGQQVTLSCSPISGHRSVSWYQQTPGQGLQFLFEYFSETQRNKGNFPGRFSGRQFSNSRSEMNVSTLELGDSALYLCASSLASSGPYNEQFFGPGTRLTVL.

This rearrangement joins TRBV4-2 to TRBJ2-7; absent DNA, TCRdb's TRBD2 call cannot be checked. The V gene's germline CDR1 is LGHNA and CDR2 YNFKEQ. The length of the CDR3 is 16 residues. CDR3 amino acids: CASSQELAGGLNEQYF.

V is TRBV28 and J is TRBJ2-1; the TCRdb call, TRBD2, lacks DNA for checking. Per germline, CDR1 MDHEN and CDR2 SYDVKM. This CDR3 comprises 17 residues. CDR3 in amino acids: CASTQRSGRGSYNEQFF.

V gene TRBV10-3 combines with J gene TRBJ2-3; TCRdb picks TRBD2, but there is no DNA to check that call. From germline, CDR1 is ENHRY and CDR2 SYGVKD. The CDR3 extends over 15 amino acids. This CDR3 reads CATGTSASSTDTQYF.